The T cell receptor (beta chain) described here comes from a study of shared clonotypes between healthy human individuals. The ends were cut back, 0 bases at V and 3 bases at J, with 6 bases in the middle. CDR3 length: 13 amino acids. Germline V gene data show CDR1 as SGHTS and CDR2 as YDEGEE. Repertoires were generated with immunoSEQ multiplex PCR, while TCRdb's copy carries only in-frame clones and drops some. The data show around 690,000 clones, about nine tenths seen once. Sequenced sample: memory CD8+ T cells from PBMCs. Subset specified: CD45RO+ cells pooled with CCR7-negative TemRA cells. The chain recombines TRBV5-8 with TRBJ2-5; D call uncertain. The receptor was derived from a man younger than 35 in good health. Some clones in this sample may be carry-over from other donors' samples. This CDR3 reads CASSLDGEETQYF. The CDR3 coding sequence is TGTGCCAGCAGCTTGGACGGCGAAGAGACCCAGTACTTC.